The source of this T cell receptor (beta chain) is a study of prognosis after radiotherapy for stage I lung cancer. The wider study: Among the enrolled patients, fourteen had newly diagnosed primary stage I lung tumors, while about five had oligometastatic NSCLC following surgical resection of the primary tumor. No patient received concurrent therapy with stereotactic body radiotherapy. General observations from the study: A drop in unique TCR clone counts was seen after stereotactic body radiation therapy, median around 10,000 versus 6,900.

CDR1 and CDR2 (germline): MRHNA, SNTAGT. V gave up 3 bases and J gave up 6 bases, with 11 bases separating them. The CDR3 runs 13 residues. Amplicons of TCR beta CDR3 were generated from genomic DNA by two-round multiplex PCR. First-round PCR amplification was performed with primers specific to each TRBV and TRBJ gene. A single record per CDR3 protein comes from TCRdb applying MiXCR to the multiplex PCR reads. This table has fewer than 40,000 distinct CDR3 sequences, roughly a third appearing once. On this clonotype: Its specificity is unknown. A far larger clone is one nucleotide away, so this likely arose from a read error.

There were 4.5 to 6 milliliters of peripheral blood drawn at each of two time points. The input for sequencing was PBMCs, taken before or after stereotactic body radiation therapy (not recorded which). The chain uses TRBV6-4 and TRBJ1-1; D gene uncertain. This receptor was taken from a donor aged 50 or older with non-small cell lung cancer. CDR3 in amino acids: CASSECPPSEAFF. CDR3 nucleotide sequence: TGTGCCAGCAGTGAATGCCCCCCATCTGAAGCTTTCTTT.